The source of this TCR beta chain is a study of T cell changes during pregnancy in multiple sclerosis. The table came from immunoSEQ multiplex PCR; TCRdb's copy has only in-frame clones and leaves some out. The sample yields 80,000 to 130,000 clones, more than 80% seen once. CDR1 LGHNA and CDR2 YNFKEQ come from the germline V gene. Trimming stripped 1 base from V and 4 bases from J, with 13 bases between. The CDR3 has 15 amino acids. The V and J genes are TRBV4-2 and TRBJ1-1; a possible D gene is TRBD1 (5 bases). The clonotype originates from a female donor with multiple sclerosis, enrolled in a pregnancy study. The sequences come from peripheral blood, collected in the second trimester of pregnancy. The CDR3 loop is CASSQGSGGGTEAFF. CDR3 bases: TGTGCCAGCAGCCAAGGGTCGGGGGGTGGCACTGAAGCTTTCTTT.